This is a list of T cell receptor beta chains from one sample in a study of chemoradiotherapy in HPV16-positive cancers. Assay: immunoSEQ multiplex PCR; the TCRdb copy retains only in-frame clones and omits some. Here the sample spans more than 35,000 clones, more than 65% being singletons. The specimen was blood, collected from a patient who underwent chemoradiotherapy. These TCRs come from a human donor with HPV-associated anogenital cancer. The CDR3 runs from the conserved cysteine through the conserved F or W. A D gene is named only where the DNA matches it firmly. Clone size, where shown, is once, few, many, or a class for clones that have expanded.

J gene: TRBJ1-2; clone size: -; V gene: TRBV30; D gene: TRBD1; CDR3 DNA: TGTGCCTGGAGTCCGGACAGGGGAAAAGACTATGGCTACACCTTC; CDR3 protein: CAWSPDRGKDYGYTF
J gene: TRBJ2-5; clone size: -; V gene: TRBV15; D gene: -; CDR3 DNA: TGTGCCACCAGCCTGCTACACGGAGACAAAGAGACCCAGTACTTC; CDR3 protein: CATSLLHGDKETQYF
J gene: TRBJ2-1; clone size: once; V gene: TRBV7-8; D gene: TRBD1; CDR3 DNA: TGTGCCAGCAGCTTACTCCCGGGACAGAGAACCTACAATGAGCAGTTCTTC; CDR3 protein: CASSLLPGQRTYNEQFF
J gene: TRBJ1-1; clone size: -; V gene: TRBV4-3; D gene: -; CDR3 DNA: TGCGCCAGCAGCCAAGAGGCCAGCCCAGCTTTCTTT; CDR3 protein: CASSQEASPAFF
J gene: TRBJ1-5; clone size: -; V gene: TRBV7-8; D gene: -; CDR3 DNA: TGTGCCAGCAACATTGAGGGGGTTAGCAATCAGCCCCAGCATTTT; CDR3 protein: CASNIEGVSNQPQHF
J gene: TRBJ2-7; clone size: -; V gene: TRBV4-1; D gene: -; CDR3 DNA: TGCGCCAGCGCAGAATGGGTAGGGGAGTTCTACGAGCAGTACTTC; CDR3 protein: CASAEWVGEFYEQYF
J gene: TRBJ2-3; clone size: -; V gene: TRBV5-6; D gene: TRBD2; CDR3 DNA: TGTGCCAGCAGCTTGCCCGGGACTAGCGGCACAGATACGCAGTATTTT; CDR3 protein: CASSLPGTSGTDTQYF
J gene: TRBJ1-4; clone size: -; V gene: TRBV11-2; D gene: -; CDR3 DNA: TGTGCCAGCAGCCCTATGGGGGCAGAAAAACTGTTTTTT; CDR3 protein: CASSPMGAEKLFF
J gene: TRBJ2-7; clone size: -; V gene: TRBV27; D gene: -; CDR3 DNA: TGTGCCAGCAGTTTAGCCTCCGGGCAGGGGCAGTACTTC; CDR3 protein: CASSLASGQGQYF
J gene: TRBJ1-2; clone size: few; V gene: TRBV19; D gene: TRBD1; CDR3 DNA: TGTGCCAGTAGTATCCGGGACAGGGTTGGCTACACCTTC; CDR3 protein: CASSIRDRVGYTF
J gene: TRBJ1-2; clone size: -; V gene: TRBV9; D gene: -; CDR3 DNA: TGTGCCAGCCAGAAGGATACTTCTAACTATGGCTACACCTTC; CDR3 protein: CASQKDTSNYGYTF
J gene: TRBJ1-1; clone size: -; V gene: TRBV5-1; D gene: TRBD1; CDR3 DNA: TGCGCCAGCAGCTCGGACAGGGGGAGGACTGAAGCTTTCTTT; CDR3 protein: CASSSDRGRTEAFF
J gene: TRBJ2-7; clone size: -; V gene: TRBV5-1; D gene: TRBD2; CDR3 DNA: TGCGCCAGCAGCTCCACCGGGACTAGCGGGGAGAAGCAGTACTTC; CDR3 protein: CASSSTGTSGEKQYF
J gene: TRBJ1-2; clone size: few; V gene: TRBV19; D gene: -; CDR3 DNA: TGTGCCAGTAGTATGCTGGGGAATGGCTACACCTTC; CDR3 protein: CASSMLGNGYTF
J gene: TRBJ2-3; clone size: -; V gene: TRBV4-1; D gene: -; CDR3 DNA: TGCGCCAGCAGCCAAGTAGACAGTTCCTCAGATACGCAGTATTTT; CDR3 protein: CASSQVDSSSDTQYF
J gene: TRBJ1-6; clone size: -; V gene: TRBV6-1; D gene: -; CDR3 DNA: TGTGCCAGCAGAGCACCGGGATCGTCTTCACCCCTCCACTTT; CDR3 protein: CASRAPGSSSPLHF
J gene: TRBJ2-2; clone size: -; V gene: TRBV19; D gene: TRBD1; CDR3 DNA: TGTGCCAGTAGTACTGACAGGGTCACCGGGGAGCTGTTTTTT; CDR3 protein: CASSTDRVTGELFF
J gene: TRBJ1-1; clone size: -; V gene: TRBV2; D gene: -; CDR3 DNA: TGTGCCAGCAGTGAAAGTTTGGGGGTGAACACTGAAGCTTTCTTT; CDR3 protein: CASSESLGVNTEAFF
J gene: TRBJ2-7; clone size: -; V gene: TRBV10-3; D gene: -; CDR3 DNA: TGTGCCATCATCTCCGGTGCCACCTACGAGCAGTACTTC; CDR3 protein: CAIISGATYEQYF
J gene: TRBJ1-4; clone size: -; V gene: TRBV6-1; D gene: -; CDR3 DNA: TGTGCCAGCAGTACCCCCCGGGGGGCCGACGAAAAACTGTTTTTT; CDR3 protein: CASSTPRGADEKLFF
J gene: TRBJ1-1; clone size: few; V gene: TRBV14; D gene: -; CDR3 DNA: TGTGCCAGCAGCCAAGAGGAGTTGACTGAAGCTTTCTTT; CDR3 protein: CASSQEELTEAFF
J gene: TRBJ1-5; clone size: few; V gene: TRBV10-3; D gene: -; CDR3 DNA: TGTGCCACCCAGGATTTCAATCAGCCCCAGCATTTT; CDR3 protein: CATQDFNQPQHF
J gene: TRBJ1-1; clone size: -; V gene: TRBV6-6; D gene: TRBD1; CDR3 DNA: TGTGCCAGCATCGGATTGGCAGGGGGCCCTGAAGCTTTCTTT; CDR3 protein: CASIGLAGGPEAFF
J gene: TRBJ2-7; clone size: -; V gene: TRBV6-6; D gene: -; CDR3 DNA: TGTGCCAGCAGACCGAGACAGGTTTCCTACGAGCAGTACTTC; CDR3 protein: CASRPRQVSYEQYF
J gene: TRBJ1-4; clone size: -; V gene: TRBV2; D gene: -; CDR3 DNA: TGTGCCAGCAGTGAAGCGTGGGGGTTCGATTTAAAACTGTTTTTT; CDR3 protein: CASSEAWGFDLKLFF
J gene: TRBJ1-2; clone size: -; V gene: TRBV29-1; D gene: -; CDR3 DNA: TGCAGCGTTGAAGATCCCGGCCTGGACTATGGCTACACCTTC; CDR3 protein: CSVEDPGLDYGYTF
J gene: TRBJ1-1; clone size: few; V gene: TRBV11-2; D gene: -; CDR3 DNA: TGTGCCAGCAGCTTAGGAACCGCCGCTGAAGCTTTCTTT; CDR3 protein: CASSLGTAAEAFF
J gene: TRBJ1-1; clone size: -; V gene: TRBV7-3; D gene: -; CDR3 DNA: TGTGCCAGCAGCCCCGAGGGACAACCGAGCACTGAAGCTTTCTTT; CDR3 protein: CASSPEGQPSTEAFF
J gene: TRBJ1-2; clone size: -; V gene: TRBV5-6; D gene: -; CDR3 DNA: TGTGCCAGCCTGGGCCTCAATAGTCGGACCTATGGCTACACCTTC; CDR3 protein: CASLGLNSRTYGYTF
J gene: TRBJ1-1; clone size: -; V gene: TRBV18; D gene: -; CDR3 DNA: TGTGCCAGCTCACCACTCACCCTCGGGGGGGCGCGGGGAACTGAAGCTTTCTTT; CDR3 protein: CASSPLTLGGARGTEAFF
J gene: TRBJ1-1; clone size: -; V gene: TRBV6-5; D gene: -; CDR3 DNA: TGTGCCAGCAGGGAGGGGATGAACACTGAAGCTTTCTTT; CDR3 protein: CASREGMNTEAFF
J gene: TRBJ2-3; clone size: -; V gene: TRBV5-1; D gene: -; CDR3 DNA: TGCGCCAGCAGCTTGGAGACGGGGGTGGGCACAGATACGCAGTATTTT; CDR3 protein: CASSLETGVGTDTQYF